This T cell receptor (beta chain) comes out of a study of T-cell reconstitution after alpha-beta-depleted transplantation in children. Overall study findings and caveats: It was newly produced T cells that mostly accounted for T-cell counts and diversity one year after transplant. At day 60, the high TCRbeta diversity found in some patients originated from recipient T cells and thymic progenitors that had survived. Expanded clones from the graft, numbering several hundred, reportedly supplied alpha-beta T cells about two months after transplant.

As to this clonotype: What it binds is not known.

V was cut by 7 bases and J by 5 bases, with 16 bases left in between. This CDR3 has 15 residues. Germline CDR1 is KGHDR and CDR2 is SFDVKD. Unique molecular identifiers were incorporated during preparation of the TCRbeta library. One entry per CDR3 protein results from TCRdb running MiXCR on the PCR reads. The sample has about 210,000 distinct CDR3 sequences; about 15% are singletons. V gene TRBV24-1 combines with J gene TRBJ2-2, with D possibly being TRBD1 or TRBD2 (5 bases each). The sample consisted of PBMCs, mostly from graft donor cells, taken 360 days after TCRalphabeta/CD19-depleted stem cell transplant. The origin of this receptor is a male patient under 10 years old who had a stem cell transplant for acute lymphoblastic leukemia, so the T cells may come from the graft donor. The CDR3 nucleotides are TGTGCCACCAGCGCGGTGGGGGATCGGACCGGGGAGCTGTTTTTT. Its protein is CATSAVGDRTGELFF.